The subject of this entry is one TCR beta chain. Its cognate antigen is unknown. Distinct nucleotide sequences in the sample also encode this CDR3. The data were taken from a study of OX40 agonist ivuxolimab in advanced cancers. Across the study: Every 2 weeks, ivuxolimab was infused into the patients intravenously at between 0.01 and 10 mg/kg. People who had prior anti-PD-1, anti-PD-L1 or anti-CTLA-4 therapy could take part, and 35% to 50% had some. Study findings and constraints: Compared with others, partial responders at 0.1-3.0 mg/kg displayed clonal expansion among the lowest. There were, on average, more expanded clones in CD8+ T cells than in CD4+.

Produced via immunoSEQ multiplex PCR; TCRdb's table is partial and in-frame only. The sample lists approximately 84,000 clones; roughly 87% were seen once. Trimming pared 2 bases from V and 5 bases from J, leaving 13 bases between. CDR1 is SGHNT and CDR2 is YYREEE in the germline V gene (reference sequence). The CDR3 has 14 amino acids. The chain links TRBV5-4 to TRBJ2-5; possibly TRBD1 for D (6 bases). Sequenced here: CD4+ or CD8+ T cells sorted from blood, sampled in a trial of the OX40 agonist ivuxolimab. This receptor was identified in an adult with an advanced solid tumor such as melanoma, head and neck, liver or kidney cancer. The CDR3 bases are TGTGCCAGCAGCTTAGTTGGGGGCGGTGAGACCCAGTACTTC. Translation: CASSLVGGGETQYF.